These 2 T cell receptor beta chains came from one sample sequenced in a study of OX40 agonist ivuxolimab in advanced cancers. Here immunoSEQ multiplex PCR was the method, and the copy in TCRdb shows in-frame clones only, minus some. The sample includes around 12,000 clones, 75% to 85% seen only once; the top ten take roughly 41%. The material was CD4+ or CD8+ T cells sorted from blood, obtained in a trial of the OX40 agonist ivuxolimab. These receptors all come from an adult with an advanced solid tumor such as melanoma, head and neck, liver or kidney cancer.

The rearrangement joins TRBV7-8 to TRBJ2-1; D gene uncertain. CDR3 size: 11 residues. The germline V gene has CDR1 SGHVS and CDR2 FQNEAQ. The ends were cut back, 2 bases at V and 7 bases at J, with 3 bases in the middle. The CDR3 protein is CASSLSNEQFF. The DNA of the CDR3 is TGTGCCAGCAGCTTAAGTAATGAGCAGTTCTTC.

The V gene is TRBV19, the J gene TRBJ2-4, with D perhaps being TRBD1 or TRBD2 (5 bases each). The germline CDR1 and CDR2 sequences are LNHDA and SQIVND (reference sequence). CDR3 length: 12 residues. Trimming removed 5 bases at V and 7 bases at J, with 9 bases between. The CDR3 nucleotides are TGTGCCAGTAGTCTAGCAGGGAACATTCAGTACTTC. It encodes CASSLAGNIQYF. Combining the CDR3 with reference TRBV19 and TRBJ2-4 gives the whole variable domain DGGITQSPKYLFRKEGQNVTLSCEQNLNHDAMYWYRQDPGQGLRLIYYSQIVNDFQKGDIAEGYSVSREKKESFPLTVTSAQKNPTAFYLCASSLAGNIQYFGAGTRLSVL.